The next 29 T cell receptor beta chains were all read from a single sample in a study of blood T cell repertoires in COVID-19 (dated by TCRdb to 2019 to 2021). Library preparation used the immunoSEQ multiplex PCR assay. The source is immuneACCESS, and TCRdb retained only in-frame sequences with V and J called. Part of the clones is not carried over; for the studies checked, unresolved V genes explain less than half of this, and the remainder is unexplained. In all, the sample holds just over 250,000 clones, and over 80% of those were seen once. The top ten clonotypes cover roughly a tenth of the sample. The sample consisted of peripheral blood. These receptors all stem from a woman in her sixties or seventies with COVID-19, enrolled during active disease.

CDR3: CASSLGGGETQYF. Written as DNA, the CDR3 is TGTGCCAGCAGCCTCGGGGGGGGTGAGACCCAGTACTTC. This chain joins TRBV13 and TRBJ2-5; 8 bases align to TRBD2. The CDR3 covers 13 residues. Germline-derived CDR1 and CDR2 are PRHDT and FYEKMQ (reference sequence). The junction had 4 bases not matched to a gene; V was cut back by 5 bases and J by 5 bases.

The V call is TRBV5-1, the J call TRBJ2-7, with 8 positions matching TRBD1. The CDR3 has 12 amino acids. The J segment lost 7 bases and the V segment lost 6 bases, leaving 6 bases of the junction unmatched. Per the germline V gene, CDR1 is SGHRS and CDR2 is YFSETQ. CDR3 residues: CASKITGGEQYF. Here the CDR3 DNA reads TGCGCCAGCAAAATAACAGGGGGAGAGCAGTACTTC. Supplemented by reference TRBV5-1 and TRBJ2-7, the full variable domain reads KAGVTQTPRYLIKTRGQQVTLSCSPISGHRSVSWYQQTPGQGLQFLFEYFSETQRNKGNFPGRFSGRQFSNSRSEMNVSTLELGDSALYLCASKITGGEQYFGPGTRLTVT.

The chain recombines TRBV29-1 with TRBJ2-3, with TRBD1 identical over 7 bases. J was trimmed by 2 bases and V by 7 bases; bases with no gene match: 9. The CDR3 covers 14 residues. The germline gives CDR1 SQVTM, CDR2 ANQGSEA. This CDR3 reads CSARTGVLTDTQYF. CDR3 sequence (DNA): TGCAGCGCCCGGACAGGCGTCCTCACAGATACGCAGTATTTT.

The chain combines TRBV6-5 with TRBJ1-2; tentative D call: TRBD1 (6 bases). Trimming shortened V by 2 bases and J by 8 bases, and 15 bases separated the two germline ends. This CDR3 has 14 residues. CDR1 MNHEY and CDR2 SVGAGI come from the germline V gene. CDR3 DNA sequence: TGTGCCAGCAGTTACGGCAGGATTGGGGGCGGCTACACCTTC. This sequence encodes CASSYGRIGGGYTF.

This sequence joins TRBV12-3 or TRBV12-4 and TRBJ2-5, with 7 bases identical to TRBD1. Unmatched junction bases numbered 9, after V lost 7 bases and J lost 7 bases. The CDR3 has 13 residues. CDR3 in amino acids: CASTRGSAGTQYF. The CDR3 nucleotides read TGTGCCAGCACCAGGGGGTCTGCCGGGACCCAGTACTTC.

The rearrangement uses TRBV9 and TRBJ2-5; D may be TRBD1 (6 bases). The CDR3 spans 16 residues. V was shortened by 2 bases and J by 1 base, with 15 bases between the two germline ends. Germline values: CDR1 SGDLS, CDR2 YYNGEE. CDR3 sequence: CASSVTGTSRQETQYF. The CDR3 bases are TGTGCCAGCAGCGTGACAGGCACCTCGCGCCAAGAGACCCAGTACTTC.

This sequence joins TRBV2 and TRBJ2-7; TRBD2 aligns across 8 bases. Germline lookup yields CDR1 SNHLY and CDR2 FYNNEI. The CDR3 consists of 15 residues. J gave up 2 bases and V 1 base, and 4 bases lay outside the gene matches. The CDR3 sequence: CASSEGGLATYEQYF. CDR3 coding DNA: TGTGCCAGCAGTGAAGGAGGACTAGCCACCTACGAGCAGTACTTC.

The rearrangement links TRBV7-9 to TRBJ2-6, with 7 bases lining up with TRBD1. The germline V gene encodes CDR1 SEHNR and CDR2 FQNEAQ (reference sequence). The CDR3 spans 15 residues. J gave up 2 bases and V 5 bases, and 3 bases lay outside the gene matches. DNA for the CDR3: TGTGCCAGCAGCCTCAGGGGGACTGGGGCCAACGTCCTGACTTTC. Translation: CASSLRGTGANVLTF.

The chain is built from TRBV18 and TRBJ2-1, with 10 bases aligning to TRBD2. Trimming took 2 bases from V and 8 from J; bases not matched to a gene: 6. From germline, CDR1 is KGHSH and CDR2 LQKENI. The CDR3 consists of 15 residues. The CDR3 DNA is TGTGCCAGCTCACCAGCGTTAGCGGGAGGAGATGAGCAGTTCTTC. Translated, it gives CASSPALAGGDEQFF. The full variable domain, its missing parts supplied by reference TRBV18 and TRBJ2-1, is NAGVMQNPRHLVRRRGQEARLRCSPMKGHSHVYWYRQLPEEGLKFMVYLQKENIIDESGMPKERFSAEFPKEGPSILRIQQVVRGDSAAYFCASSPALAGGDEQFFGPGTRLTVL.

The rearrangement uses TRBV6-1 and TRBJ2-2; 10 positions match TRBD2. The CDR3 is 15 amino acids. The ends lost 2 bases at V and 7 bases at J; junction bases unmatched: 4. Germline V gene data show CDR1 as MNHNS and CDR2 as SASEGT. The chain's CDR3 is CASSERASGGGELFF. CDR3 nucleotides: TGTGCCAGCAGTGAACGAGCTAGCGGGGGCGGGGAGCTGTTTTTT.

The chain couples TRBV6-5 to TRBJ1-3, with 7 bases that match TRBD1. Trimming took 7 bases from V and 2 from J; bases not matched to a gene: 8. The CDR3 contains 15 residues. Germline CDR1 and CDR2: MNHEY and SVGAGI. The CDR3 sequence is CASNRQGGTGNTIYF. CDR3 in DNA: TGTGCCAGCAACCGACAGGGTGGCACTGGAAACACCATATATTTT.

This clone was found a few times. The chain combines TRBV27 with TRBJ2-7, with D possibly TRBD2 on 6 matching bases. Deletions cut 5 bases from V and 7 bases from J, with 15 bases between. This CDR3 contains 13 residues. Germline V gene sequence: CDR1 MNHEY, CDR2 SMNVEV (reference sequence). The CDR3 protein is CASSIRLAGEQYF. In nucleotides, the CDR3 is TGTGCCAGCAGTATAAGACTGGCGGGGGAGCAGTACTTC.

The CDR3 spells CASRKNRAGELFF. The CDR3 nucleotides read TGTGCCAGCAGGAAAAACAGGGCTGGGGAGCTGTTTTTT. The V call is TRBV11-1, the J call TRBJ2-2; D may be TRBD1 (6 bases). Germline V gene data show CDR1 as SGHAT and CDR2 as FQDESV (reference sequence). The CDR3 length is 13 residues. The ends were cut back, 6 bases at V and 8 bases at J, with 13 bases in the middle.

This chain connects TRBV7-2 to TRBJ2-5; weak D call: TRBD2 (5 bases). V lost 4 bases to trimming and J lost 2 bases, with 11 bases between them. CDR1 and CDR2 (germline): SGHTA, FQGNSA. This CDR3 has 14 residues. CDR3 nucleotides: TGTGCCAGCAGCTACTTCGGGGTACAAGAGACCCAGTACTTC. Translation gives CASSYFGVQETQYF.

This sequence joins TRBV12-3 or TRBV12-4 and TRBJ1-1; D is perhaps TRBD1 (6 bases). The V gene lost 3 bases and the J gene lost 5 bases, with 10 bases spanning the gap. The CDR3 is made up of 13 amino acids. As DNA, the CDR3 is TGTGCCAGCAGTTTCGCAGGGGTAACTGAAGCTTTCTTT. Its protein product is CASSFAGVTEAFF.

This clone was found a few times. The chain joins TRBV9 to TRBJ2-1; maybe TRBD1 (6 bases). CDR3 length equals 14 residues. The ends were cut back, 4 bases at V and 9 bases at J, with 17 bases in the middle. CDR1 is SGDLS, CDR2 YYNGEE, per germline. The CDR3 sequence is CASSPYWTVGEQFF. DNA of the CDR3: TGTGCCAGCAGCCCCTATTGGACAGTCGGTGAGCAGTTCTTC.

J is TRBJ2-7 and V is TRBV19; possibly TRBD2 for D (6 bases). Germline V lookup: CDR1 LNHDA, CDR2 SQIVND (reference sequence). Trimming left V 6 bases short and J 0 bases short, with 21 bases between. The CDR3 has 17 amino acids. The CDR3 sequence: CASRLTPLAVISYEQYF. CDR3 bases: TGTGCCAGTAGATTGACCCCCTTAGCGGTGATCTCCTACGAGCAGTACTTC. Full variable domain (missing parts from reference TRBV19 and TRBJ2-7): DGGITQSPKYLFRKEGQNVTLSCEQNLNHDAMYWYRQDPGQGLRLIYYSQIVNDFQKGDIAEGYSVSREKKESFPLTVTSAQKNPTAFYLCASRLTPLAVISYEQYFGPGTRLTVT.

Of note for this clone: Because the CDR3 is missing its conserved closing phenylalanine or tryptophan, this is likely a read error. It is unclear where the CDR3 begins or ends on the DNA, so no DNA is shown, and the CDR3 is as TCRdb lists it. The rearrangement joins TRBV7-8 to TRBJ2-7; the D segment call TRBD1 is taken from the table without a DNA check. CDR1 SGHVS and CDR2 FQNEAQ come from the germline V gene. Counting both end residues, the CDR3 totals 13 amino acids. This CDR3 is CASSLVPGQGIDI.

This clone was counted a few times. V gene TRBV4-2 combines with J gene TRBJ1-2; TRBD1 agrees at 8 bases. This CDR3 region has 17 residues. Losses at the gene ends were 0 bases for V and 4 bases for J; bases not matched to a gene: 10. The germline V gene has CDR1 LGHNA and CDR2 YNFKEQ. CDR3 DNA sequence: TGTGCCAGCAGCCAAGAACATCCGGACAGGGCGATCTATGGCTACACCTTC. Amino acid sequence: CASSQEHPDRAIYGYTF.

The CDR3 DNA reads TGTGCCAGCAGCCCTTCGGGATCACTACCTAATCAGCCCCAGCATTTT. Amino acids: CASSPSGSLPNQPQHF. The chain has TRBV6-2 or TRBV6-3 and TRBJ1-5, with D unclear. V shed 6 bases and J shed 4 bases, with 19 bases lying between them. CDR1 is MNHEY and CDR2 is SVGEGT in the germline V gene. This CDR3 has 16 residues.

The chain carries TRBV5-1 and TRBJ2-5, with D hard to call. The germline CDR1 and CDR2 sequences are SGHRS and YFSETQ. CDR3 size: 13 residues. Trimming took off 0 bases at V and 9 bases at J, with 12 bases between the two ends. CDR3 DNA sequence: TGCGCCAGCAGCTTGGATCGCCCTGAGGCCCAGTACTTC. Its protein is CASSLDRPEAQYF.

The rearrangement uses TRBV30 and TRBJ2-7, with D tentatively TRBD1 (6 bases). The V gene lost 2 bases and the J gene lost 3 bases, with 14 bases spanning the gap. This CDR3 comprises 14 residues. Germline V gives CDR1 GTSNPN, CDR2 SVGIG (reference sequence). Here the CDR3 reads CAWSMTGKIYEQYF. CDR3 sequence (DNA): TGTGCCTGGAGTATGACAGGAAAGATCTACGAGCAGTACTTC.

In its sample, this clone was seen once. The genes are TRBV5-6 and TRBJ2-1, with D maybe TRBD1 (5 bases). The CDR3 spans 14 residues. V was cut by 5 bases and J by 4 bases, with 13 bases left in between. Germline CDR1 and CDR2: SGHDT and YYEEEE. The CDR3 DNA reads TGTGCCAGCAGGTCGGACAAGAATTACAATGAGCAGTTCTTC. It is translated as CASRSDKNYNEQFF.

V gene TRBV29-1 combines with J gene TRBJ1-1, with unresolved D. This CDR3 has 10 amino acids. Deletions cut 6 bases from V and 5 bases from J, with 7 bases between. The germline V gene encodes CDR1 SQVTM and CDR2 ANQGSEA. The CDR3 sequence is CSVLITEAFF. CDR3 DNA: TGCAGCGTCTTAATAACTGAAGCTTTCTTT.

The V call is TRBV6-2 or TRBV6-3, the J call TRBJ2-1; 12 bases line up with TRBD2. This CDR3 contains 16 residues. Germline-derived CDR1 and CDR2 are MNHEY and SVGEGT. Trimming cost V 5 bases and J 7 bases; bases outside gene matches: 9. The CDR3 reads CASSKLAGGPRNEQFF. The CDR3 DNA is TGTGCCAGCAGTAAGCTAGCGGGAGGGCCTCGGAATGAGCAGTTCTTC.

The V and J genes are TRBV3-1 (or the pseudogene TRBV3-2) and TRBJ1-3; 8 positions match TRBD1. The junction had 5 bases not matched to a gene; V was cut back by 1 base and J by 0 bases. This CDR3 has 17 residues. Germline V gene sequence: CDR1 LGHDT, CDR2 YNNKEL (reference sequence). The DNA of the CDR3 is TGTGCCAGCAGCCAAGGGGACAGGATACTCTCTGGAAACACCATATATTTT. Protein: CASSQGDRILSGNTIYF.

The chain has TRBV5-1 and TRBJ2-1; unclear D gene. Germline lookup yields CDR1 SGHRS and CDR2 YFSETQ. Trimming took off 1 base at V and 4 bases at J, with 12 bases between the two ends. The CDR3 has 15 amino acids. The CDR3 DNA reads TGCGCCAGCAGCTTGCGCGGCTCAGAGTACAATGAGCAGTTCTTC. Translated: CASSLRGSEYNEQFF.

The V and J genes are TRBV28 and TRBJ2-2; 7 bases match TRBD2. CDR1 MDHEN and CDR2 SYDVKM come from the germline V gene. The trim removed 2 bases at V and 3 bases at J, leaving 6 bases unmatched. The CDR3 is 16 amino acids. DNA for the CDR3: TGTGCCAGCAGTTTACCCCCGGGAGGCGACACCGGGGAGCTGTTTTTT. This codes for CASSLPPGGDTGELFF.

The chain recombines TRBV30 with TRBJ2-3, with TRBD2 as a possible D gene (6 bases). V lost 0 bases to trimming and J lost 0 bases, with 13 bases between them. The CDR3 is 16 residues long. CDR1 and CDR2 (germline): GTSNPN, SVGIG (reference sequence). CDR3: CAWSVKGGASTDTQYF. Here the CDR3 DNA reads TGTGCCTGGAGTGTAAAGGGAGGAGCTAGCACAGATACGCAGTATTTT.